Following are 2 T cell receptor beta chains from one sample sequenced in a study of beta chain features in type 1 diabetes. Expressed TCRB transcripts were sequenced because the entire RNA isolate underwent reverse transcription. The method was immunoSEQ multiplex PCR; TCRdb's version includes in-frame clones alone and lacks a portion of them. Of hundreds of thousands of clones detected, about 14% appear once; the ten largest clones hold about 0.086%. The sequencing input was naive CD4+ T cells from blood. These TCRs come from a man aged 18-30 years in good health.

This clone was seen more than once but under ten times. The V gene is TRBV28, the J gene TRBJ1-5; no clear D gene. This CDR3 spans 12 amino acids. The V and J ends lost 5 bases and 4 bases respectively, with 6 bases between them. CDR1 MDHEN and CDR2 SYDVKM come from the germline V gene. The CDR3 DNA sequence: TGTGCCAGCAGTCCTTCTAATCAGCCCCAGCATTTT. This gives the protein CASSPSNQPQHF.

CDR3 in amino acids: CAIRSGTGITGELFF. Here the CDR3 DNA reads TGTGCCATCAGGTCCGGGACAGGGATCACCGGGGAGCTGTTTTTT. This rearrangement joins TRBV10-3 to TRBJ2-2; 9 nucleotides match TRBD1. CDR1 is ENHRY and CDR2 is SYGVKD in the germline V gene. CDR3 length: 15 amino acids. Trimming removed 6 bases from V and 4 bases from J; junction bases left unmatched: 6.